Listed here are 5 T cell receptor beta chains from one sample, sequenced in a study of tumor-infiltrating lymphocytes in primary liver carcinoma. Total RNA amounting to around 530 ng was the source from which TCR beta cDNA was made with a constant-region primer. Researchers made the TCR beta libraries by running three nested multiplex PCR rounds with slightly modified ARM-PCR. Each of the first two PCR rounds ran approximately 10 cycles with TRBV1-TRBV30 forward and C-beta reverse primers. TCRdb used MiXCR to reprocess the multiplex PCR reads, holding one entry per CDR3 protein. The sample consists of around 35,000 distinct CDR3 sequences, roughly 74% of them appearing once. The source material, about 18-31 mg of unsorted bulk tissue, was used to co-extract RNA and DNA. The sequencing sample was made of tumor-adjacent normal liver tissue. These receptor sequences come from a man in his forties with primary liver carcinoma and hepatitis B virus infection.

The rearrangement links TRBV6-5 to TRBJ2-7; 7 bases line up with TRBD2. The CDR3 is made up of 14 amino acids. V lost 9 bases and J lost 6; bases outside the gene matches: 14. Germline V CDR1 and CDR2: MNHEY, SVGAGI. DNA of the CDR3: TGTGCCAGGAGTACCGCGGGAGTCGGGCCCGAGCAGTACTTC. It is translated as CARSTAGVGPEQYF.

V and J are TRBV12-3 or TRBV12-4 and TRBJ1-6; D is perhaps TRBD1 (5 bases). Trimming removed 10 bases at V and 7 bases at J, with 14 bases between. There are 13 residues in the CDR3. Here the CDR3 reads CAITLGGNSPLHF. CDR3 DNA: TGTGCCATCACATTGGGGGGGAATTCACCCCTCCACTTT.

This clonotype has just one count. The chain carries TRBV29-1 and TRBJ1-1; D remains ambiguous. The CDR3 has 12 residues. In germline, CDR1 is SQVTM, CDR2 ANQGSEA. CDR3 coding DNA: TGCATTGTTGAGAACGGCAGGACTGAAGCTTTCTTT. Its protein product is CIVENGRTEAFF.

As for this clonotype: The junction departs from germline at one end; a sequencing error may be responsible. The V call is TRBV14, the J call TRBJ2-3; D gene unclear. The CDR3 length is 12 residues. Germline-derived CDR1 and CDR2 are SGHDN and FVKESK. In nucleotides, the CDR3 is TGTGACAGCAGTCAAACCACAGATACGCAGTATTTT. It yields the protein CDSSQTTDTQYF. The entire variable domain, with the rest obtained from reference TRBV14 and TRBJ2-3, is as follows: EAGVTQFPSHSVIEKGQTVTLRCDPISGHDNLYWYRRVMGKEIKFLLHFVKESKQDESGMPNNRFLAERTGGTYSTLKVQPAELEDSGVYFCDSSQTTDTQYFGPGTRLTVL.

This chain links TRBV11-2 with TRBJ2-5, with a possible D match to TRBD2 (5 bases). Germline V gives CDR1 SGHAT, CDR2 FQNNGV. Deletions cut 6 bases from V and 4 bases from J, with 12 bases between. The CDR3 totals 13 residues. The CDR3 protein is CASRPLRGETQYF. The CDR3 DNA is TGTGCCAGCAGACCCCTCCGGGGAGAGACCCAGTACTTC.